One sample yielded the 16 T cell receptor beta chains listed below, sequenced in a study of T cells in Graves' hyperthyroidism and ophthalmopathy. Amplified TCR beta CDR3 regions derived from RNA transcripts. The study used the HTBI primer set for a first-round RT-PCR of the TCR CDR3. TCRdb re-called the multiplex PCR reads through MiXCR, storing one row per CDR3 protein. The table has roughly 700,000 distinct CDR3 sequences, 17% seen once. The sequenced material came from blood. The origin of the receptors is a man aged 45 to 65 with Graves' hyperthyroidism.

This clonotype showed up many times. The V gene is TRBV2, the J gene TRBJ2-5; possibly TRBD1 for D (8 bases). CDR3 size: 14 residues. From germline, CDR1 is SNHLY and CDR2 FYNNEI. Trimming removed 3 bases at V and 5 bases at J, with 13 bases between. In DNA, the CDR3 is TGTGCCAGCAGTGATGGACAGGGAGGGGAGACCCAGTACTTC. Protein: CASSDGQGGETQYF.

This clonotype has at least ten counts. The chain couples TRBV27 to TRBJ2-7, with no clear D. From germline, CDR1 is MNHEY and CDR2 SMNVEV (reference sequence). The CDR3 loop spans 13 amino acids. The V gene lost 4 bases and the J gene lost 1 base, with 8 bases spanning the gap. The CDR3 DNA sequence: TGTGCCAGCAGTTCGGACGATTCCTACGAGCAGTACTTC. Translating it yields CASSSDDSYEQYF.

This chain links TRBV28 with TRBJ1-2; 9 nucleotides match TRBD1. The CDR3 is made up of 14 amino acids. Germline CDR1 MDHEN, CDR2 SYDVKM. The V and J ends lost 6 bases and 7 bases, in that order; junction bases with no gene match: 9. CDR3 nucleotide sequence: TGTGCCAGCAGCCTAGGGGACAGGGCGAGTGGCTACACCTTC. This sequence encodes CASSLGDRASGYTF.

This rearrangement joins TRBV30 to TRBJ1-1, with D possibly TRBD1 on 5 matching bases. Looked up from germline, CDR1 is GTSNPN and CDR2 is SVGIG (reference sequence). The CDR3 totals 15 residues. V gave up 8 bases and J gave up 3 bases, with 22 bases separating them. The CDR3 DNA reads TGTGCCCGGGGGGATAAAGGTTGGTTGGACACTGAAGCTTTCTTT. Its translation: CARGDKGWLDTEAFF.

This clonotype was found a few times. A clone one base away is much larger, so this may be a read error. DNA for the CDR3: TGTGCCAGCAGTTTACCGCTCACGAACACTGAAGCTTTCTTT. Translation: CASSLPLTNTEAFF. V is TRBV28 and J is TRBJ1-1; D not resolved. Germline V gives CDR1 MDHEN, CDR2 SYDVKM. The CDR3 loop spans 14 amino acids. V was shortened by 2 bases and J by 1 base, with 8 bases between the two germline ends. Drawing the rest from reference TRBV28 and TRBJ1-1, the complete variable domain is DVKVTQSSRYLVKRTGEKVFLECVQDMDHENMFWYRQDPGLGLRLIYFSYDVKMKEKGDIPEGYSVSREKKERFSLILESASTNQTSMYLCASSLPLTNTEAFFGQGTRLTVV.

This clonotype was counted between two and nine times. CDR3 bases: TGTGCCAGCAGTTTATCGTTGGACAACTACGAGCAGTACTTC. This encodes CASSLSLDNYEQYF. This chain joins TRBV27 and TRBJ2-7, with D possibly TRBD1 on 5 matching bases. CDR3 length: 14 residues. Germline CDR1 MNHEY, CDR2 SMNVEV (reference sequence). With 0 bases removed from V and 3 bases from J, the gap between germline ends came to 9 bases.

This clonotype was seen repeatedly, ten times or more. At one end the junction does not follow the germline gene, possibly because of a read error. V and J are TRBV7-7 and TRBJ2-1, with D maybe TRBD1 (6 bases). This CDR3 spans 14 amino acids. The germline V gene encodes CDR1 SSHAT and CDR2 FNYEAQ (reference sequence). CDR3 sequence (DNA): TGTGCTAGCAGCTTAACGGACAGAGCCGGCGAGCAGTTCTTC. This translates into CASSLTDRAGEQFF.

This clonotype was seen more than once but under ten times. V and J are TRBV6-1 and TRBJ2-1; TRBD2 might be the D (6 bases). The CDR3 contains 15 residues. Germline lookup yields CDR1 MNHNS and CDR2 SASEGT. Trimming took 6 bases from V and 4 from J, leaving 16 bases between them. The CDR3 spells CASSYEASEYNEQFF. CDR3 coding DNA: TGTGCCAGCAGCTACGAGGCTAGCGAGTACAATGAGCAGTTCTTC.

This clonotype has a count of ten or more. V is TRBV20-1 and J is TRBJ2-1, with TRBD2 identical over 11 bases. Per germline, CDR1 DFQATT and CDR2 SNEGSKA (reference sequence). This CDR3 comprises 15 residues. The V and J ends lost 6 bases and 1 base, in that order; junction bases with no gene match: 5. CDR3 loop: CSAPGLAESYNEQFF. The CDR3 coding sequence is TGCAGTGCCCCGGGACTAGCGGAATCCTACAATGAGCAGTTCTTC.

This clonotype was counted at least ten times. The V gene is TRBV15, the J gene TRBJ2-7; the D gene is possibly TRBD1 (6 bases). The CDR3 is made up of 15 amino acids. Germline CDR1 is LNHNV and CDR2 is YYDKDF (reference sequence). Trimming stripped 3 bases from V and 0 bases from J, with 12 bases between. CDR3: CATSSQPDSSYEQYF. DNA for the CDR3: TGTGCCACCAGCAGCCAACCGGACAGCTCCTACGAGCAGTACTTC.

This clonotype appeared many times. The chain joins TRBV7-2 to TRBJ2-3, with a weak D call TRBD2 (5 bases). Germline values: CDR1 SGHTA, CDR2 FQGNSA. V gave up 1 base and J gave up 5 bases, with 7 bases separating them. The CDR3 runs to 13 residues. The CDR3 nucleotides read TGTGCCAGCAGCTTAGGAGGGCTAGATACGCAGTATTTT. This codes for CASSLGGLDTQYF.

The J gene is TRBJ2-3, the V gene TRBV30; D might be TRBD2 (5 bases). Trimming removed 5 bases from V and 0 bases from J, with 12 bases in between. This CDR3 has 14 residues. Germline assignment: CDR1 GTSNPN and CDR2 SVGIG (reference sequence). CDR3 amino acids: CAWGSTGSTDTQYF. In DNA form, the CDR3 reads TGTGCCTGGGGATCCACGGGAAGCACAGATACGCAGTATTTT.

Many counts were recorded for this clonotype. The chain links TRBV5-1 to TRBJ1-2; D is undetermined. The V and J ends lost 0 bases and 0 bases respectively, with 6 bases between them. CDR1 and CDR2 from the germline V gene are SGHRS and YFSETQ. This CDR3 region has 14 residues. CDR3 region: CASSLDTSNYGYTF. CDR3 DNA sequence: TGCGCCAGCAGCTTGGACACCTCTAACTATGGCTACACCTTC.

This clonotype was recorded at least ten times. The chain carries TRBV19 and TRBJ2-3; 8 positions agree with TRBD2. The CDR3 is made up of 15 amino acids. Germline V CDR1 and CDR2: LNHDA, SQIVND (reference sequence). Unmatched junction bases numbered 5, after V lost 3 bases and J lost 3 bases. The CDR3 spells CASSIGSGMTDTQYF. The CDR3 DNA sequence: TGTGCCAGTAGTATCGGTAGCGGGATGACAGATACGCAGTATTTT. Using reference TRBV19 and TRBJ2-3 for the parts outside the CDR3, the full variable domain is DGGITQSPKYLFRKEGQNVTLSCEQNLNHDAMYWYRQDPGQGLRLIYYSQIVNDFQKGDIAEGYSVSREKKESFPLTVTSAQKNPTAFYLCASSIGSGMTDTQYFGPGTRLTVL.

V usage is TRBV24-1 and J usage is TRBJ1-5; D may be TRBD1 (5 bases). The CDR3 runs to 12 residues. V lost 9 bases and J lost 6, with 11 bases in between. Germline lookup yields CDR1 KGHDR and CDR2 SFDVKD. CDR3 nucleotide sequence: TGTGCCACCCTCCCCACAGGTCAGCCCCAGCATTTT. It specifies CATLPTGQPQHF.

This clonotype was found many times. The rearrangement links TRBV7-8 to TRBJ1-1, with D tentatively TRBD1 (6 bases). Germline V gives CDR1 SGHVS, CDR2 FQNEAQ. Deletions cut 10 bases from V and 1 base from J, with 25 bases between. The CDR3 is made up of 17 amino acids. The DNA for the CDR3 is TGTGCCACCGCCCCCGAGCGGGACACGTTATCGAACACTGAAGCTTTCTTT. Its protein product is CATAPERDTLSNTEAFF.